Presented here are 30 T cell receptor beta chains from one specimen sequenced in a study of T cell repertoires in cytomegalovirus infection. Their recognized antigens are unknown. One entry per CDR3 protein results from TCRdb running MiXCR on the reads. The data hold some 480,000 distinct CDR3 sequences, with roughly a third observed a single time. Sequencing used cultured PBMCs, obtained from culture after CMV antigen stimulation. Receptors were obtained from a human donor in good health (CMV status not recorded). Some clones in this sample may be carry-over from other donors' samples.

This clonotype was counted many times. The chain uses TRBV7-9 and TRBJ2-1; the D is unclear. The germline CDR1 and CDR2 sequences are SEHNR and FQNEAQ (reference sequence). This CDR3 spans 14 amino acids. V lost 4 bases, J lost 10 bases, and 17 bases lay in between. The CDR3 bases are TGTGCCAGCAGCTATTGGGCCCTGAACGACGAGCAGTTCTTC. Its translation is CASSYWALNDEQFF. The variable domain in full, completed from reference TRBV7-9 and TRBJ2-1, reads DTGVSQNPRHKITKRGQNVTFRCDPISEHNRLYWYRQTLGQGPEFLTYFQNEAQLEKSRLLSDRFSAERPKGSFSTLEIQRTEQGDSAMYLCASSYWALNDEQFFGPGTRLTVL.

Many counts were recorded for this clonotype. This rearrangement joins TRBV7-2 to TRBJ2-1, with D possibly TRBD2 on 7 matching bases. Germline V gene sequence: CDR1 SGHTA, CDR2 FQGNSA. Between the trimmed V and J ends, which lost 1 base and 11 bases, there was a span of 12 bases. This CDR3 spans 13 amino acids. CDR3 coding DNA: TGTGCCAGCAGCTTAGAGGGGGGGCCCAAGCAGTTCTTC. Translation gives CASSLEGGPKQFF.

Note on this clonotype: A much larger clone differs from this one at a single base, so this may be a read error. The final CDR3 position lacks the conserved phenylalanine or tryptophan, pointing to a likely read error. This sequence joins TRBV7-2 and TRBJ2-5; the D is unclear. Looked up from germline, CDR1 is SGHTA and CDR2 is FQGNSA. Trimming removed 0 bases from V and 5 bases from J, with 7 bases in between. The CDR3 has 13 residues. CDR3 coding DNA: TGTGCCAGCAGCTTAGCCCTATTGGAGACCCAGTACGTC. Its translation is CASSLALLETQYV.

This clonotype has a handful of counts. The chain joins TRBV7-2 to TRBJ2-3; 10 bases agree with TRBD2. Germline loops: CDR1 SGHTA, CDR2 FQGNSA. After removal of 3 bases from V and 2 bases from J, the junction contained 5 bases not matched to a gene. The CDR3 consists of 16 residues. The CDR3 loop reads CASSFLAGAITDTQYF. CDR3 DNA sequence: TGTGCCAGCAGCTTCCTAGCGGGAGCGATCACAGATACGCAGTATTTT.

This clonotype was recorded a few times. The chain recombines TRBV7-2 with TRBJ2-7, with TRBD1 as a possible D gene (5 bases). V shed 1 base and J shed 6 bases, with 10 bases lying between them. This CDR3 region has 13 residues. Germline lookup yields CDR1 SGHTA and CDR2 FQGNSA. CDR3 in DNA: TGTGCCAGCAGCTTAGTCTATCAGGGCGAGCAGTACGTC. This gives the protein CASSLVYQGEQYV.

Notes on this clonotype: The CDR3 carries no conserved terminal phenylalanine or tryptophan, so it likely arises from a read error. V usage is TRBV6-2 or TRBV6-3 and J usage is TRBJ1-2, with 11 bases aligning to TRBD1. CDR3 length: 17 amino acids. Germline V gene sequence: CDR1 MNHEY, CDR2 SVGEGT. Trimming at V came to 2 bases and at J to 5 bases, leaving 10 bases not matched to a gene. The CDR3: CASSYPGTGGSRYGYTL. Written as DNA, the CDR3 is TGTGCCAGCAGTTACCCCGGGACAGGGGGTTCGAGATATGGCTACACCTTA.

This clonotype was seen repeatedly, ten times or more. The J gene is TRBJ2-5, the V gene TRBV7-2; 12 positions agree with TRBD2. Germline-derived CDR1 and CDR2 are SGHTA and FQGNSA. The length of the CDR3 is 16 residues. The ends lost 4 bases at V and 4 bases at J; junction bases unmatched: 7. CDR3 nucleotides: TGTGCCAGCAGCTCTAGGACTAGCGGGAACAGAGAGACCCAGTACTTC. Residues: CASSSRTSGNRETQYF.

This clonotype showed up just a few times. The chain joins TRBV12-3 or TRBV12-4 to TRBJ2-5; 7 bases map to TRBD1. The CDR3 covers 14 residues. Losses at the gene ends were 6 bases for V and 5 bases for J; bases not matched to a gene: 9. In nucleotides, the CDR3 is TGTGCCAGCAGCCCACAGGGGATGCAGGAGACCCAGTACTTC. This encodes CASSPQGMQETQYF.

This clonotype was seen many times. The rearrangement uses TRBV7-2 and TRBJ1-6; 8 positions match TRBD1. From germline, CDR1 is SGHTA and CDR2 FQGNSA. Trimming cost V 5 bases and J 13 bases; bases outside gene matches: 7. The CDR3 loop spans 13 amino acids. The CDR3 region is CASSPIRQGPLHF. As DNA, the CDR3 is TGTGCCAGCAGCCCAATCCGACAGGGGCCCCTCCACTTT. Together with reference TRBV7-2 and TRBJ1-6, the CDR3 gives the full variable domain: GAGVSQSPSNKVTEKGKDVELRCDPISGHTALYWYRQSLGQGLEFLIYFQGNSAPDKSGLPSDRFSAERTGGSVSTLTIQRTQQEDSAVYLCASSPIRQGPLHFGNGTRLTVT.

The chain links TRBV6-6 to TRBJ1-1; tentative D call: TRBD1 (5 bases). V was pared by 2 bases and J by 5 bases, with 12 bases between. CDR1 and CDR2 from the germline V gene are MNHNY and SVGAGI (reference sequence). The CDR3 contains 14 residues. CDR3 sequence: CASSYRLQGTEAFF. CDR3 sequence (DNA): TGTGCCAGCAGTTACCGTCTCCAGGGAACTGAAGCTTTCTTT.

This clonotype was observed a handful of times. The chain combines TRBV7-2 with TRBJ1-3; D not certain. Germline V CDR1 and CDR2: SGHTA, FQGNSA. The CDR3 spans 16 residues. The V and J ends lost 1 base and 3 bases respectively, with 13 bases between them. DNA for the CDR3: TGTGCCAGCAGCTTAGGGTCGGGCCCCCTTGGAAACACCATATATTTT. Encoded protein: CASSLGSGPLGNTIYF.

The CDR3 spells CASSYSRGENTGELFF. Written as DNA, the CDR3 is TGTGCCAGCAGTTACTCGAGGGGGGAGAACACCGGGGAGCTGTTTTTT. The chain combines TRBV6-2 or TRBV6-3 with TRBJ2-2; D is possibly TRBD1 or TRBD2 (6 bases each). The V gene's germline CDR1 is MNHEY and CDR2 SVGEGT. V dropped 0 bases and J dropped 1 base, with 9 bases sitting between them. This CDR3 has 16 residues.

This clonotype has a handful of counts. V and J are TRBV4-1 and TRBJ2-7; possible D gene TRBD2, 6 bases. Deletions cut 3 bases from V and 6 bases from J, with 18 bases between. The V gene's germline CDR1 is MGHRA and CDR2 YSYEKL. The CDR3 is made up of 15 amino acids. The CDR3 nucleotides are TGCGCCAGCAGCCATCGGGACTCCGGCCGGGGCGAGCAGTACTTC. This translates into CASSHRDSGRGEQYF.

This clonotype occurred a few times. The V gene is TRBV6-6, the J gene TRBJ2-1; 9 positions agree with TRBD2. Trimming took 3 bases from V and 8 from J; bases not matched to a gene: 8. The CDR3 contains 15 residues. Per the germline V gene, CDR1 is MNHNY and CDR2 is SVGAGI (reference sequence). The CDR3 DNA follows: TGTGCCAGCAGTTATATGGCGGGAGGGGGCGATGAGCAGTTCTTC. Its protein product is CASSYMAGGGDEQFF.

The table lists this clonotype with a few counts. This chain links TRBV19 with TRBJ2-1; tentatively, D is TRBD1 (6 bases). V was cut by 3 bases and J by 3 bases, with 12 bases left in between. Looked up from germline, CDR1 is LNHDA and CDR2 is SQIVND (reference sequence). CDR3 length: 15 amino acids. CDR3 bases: TGTGCCAGTAGTATCACTCGGACAGACTACAATGAGCAGTTCTTC. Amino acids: CASSITRTDYNEQFF.

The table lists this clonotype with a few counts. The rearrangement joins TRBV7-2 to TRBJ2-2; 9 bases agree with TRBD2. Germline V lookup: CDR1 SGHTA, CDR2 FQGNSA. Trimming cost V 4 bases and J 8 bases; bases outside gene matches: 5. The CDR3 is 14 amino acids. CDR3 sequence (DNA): TGTGCCAGCAGCTCGGGACTAGCCGCGGGGGAGCTGTTTTTT. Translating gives CASSSGLAAGELFF.

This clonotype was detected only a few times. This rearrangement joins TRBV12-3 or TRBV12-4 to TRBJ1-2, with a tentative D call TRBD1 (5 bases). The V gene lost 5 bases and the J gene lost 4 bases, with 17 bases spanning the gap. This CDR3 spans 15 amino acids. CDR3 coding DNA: TGTGCCAGCAGTCCCGGCCAGGGTTTCAGCTATGGCTACACCTTC. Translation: CASSPGQGFSYGYTF.

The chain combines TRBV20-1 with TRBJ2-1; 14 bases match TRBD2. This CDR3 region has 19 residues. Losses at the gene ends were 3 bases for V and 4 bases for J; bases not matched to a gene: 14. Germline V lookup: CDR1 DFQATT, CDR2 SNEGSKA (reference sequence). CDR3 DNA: TGCAGTGCTAGCGACCCCGGGACTAGCGGGAGAAGTGGGTACAATGAGCAGTTCTTC. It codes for CSASDPGTSGRSGYNEQFF.

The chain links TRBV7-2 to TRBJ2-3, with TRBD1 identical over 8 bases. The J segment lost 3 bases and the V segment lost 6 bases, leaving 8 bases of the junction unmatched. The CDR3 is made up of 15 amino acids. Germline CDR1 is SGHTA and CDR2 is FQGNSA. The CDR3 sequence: CASRQQGGKTDTQYF. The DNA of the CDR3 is TGTGCCAGCAGGCAACAGGGGGGAAAAACAGATACGCAGTATTTT.

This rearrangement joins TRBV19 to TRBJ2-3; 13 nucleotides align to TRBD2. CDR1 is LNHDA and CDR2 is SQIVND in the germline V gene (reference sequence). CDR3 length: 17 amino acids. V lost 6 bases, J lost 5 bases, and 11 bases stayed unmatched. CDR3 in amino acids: CASSQGGLAGALDTQYF. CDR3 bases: TGTGCCAGTAGCCAAGGAGGACTAGCGGGAGCCTTAGATACGCAGTATTTT.

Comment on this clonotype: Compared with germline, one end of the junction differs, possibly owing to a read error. CDR3 amino acids: CASSVADPYNEQFF. CDR3 coding DNA: TGTGCCAGCAGTGTAGCGGACCCCTACAATGAGCAGTTCTTC. The chain uses TRBV12-3 or TRBV12-4 and TRBJ2-1, with D maybe TRBD2 (6 bases). This CDR3 region has 14 residues.

The CDR3 loop is CASSAQGAYGYTF. For the CDR3, the DNA is TGTGCCAGCAGCGCACAGGGGGCGTATGGCTACACCTTC. The chain has TRBV7-9 and TRBJ1-2, with 9 positions matching TRBD1. J gave up 5 bases and V 5 bases, and 3 bases lay outside the gene matches. Germline V gene data show CDR1 as SEHNR and CDR2 as FQNEAQ (reference sequence). The CDR3 has 13 amino acids.

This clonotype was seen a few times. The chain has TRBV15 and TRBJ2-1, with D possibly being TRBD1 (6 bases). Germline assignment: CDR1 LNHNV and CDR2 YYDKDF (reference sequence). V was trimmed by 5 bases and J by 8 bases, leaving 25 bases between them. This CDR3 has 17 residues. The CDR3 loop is CATSEGRGLAAADEQFF. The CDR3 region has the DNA TGTGCCACCAGCGAGGGCAGGGGCCTCGCCGCGGCGGATGAGCAGTTCTTC.

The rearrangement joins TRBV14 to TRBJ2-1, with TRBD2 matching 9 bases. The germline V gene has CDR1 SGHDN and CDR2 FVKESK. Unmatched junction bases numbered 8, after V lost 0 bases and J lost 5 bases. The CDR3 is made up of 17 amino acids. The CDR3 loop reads CASSQDRPAGGHNEQFF. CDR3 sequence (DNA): TGTGCCAGCAGCCAAGATCGGCCAGCGGGAGGCCACAATGAGCAGTTCTTC. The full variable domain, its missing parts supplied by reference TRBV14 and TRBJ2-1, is EAGVTQFPSHSVIEKGQTVTLRCDPISGHDNLYWYRRVMGKEIKFLLHFVKESKQDESGMPNNRFLAERTGGTYSTLKVQPAELEDSGVYFCASSQDRPAGGHNEQFFGPGTRLTVL.

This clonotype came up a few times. CDR3 loop: CATSSAGSRETQYF. The DNA for the CDR3 is TGTGCCACCAGTAGTGCGGGATCCCGTGAGACCCAGTACTTC. This chain joins TRBV24-1 and TRBJ2-5; maybe TRBD2 (6 bases). The ends were cut back, 6 bases at V and 5 bases at J, with 15 bases in the middle. The CDR3 contains 14 residues. Germline loops: CDR1 KGHDR, CDR2 SFDVKD.

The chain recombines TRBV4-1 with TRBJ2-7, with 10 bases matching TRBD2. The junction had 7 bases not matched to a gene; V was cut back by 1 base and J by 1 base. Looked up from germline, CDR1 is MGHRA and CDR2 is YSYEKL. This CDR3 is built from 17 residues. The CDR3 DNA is TGCGCCAGCAGCCAAGTGCTAGCGGGAGTGCCTTCCTACGAGCAGTACTTC. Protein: CASSQVLAGVPSYEQYF.

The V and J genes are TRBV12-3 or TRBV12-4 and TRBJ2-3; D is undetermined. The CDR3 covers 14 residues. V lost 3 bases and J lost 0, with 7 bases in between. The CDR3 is CASSFVDSTDTQYF. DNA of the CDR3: TGTGCCAGCAGTTTTGTAGATAGCACAGATACGCAGTATTTT.

The CDR3 DNA follows: TGCAGTGCTAGTGATCATCTTAACTATGGCTACACCTTC. Translating gives CSASDHLNYGYTF. The rearrangement uses TRBV20-1 and TRBJ1-2; D is unclear. Germline V gene data show CDR1 as DFQATT and CDR2 as SNEGSKA (reference sequence). Trimming took 3 bases from V and 1 from J, leaving 9 bases between them. CDR3 length: 13 residues.

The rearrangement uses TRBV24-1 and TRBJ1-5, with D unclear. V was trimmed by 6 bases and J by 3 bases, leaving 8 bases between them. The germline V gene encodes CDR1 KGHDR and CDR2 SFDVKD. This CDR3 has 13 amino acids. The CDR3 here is CATSQGFNQPQHF. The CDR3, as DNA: TGTGCCACCAGTCAAGGATTCAATCAGCCCCAGCATTTT.

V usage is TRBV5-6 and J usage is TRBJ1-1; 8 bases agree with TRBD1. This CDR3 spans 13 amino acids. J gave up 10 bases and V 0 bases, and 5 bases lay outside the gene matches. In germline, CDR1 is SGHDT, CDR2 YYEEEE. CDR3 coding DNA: TGTGCCAGCAGCTTGGCAGGGGGCGCGTCAGCTTTCTTT. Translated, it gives CASSLAGGASAFF.